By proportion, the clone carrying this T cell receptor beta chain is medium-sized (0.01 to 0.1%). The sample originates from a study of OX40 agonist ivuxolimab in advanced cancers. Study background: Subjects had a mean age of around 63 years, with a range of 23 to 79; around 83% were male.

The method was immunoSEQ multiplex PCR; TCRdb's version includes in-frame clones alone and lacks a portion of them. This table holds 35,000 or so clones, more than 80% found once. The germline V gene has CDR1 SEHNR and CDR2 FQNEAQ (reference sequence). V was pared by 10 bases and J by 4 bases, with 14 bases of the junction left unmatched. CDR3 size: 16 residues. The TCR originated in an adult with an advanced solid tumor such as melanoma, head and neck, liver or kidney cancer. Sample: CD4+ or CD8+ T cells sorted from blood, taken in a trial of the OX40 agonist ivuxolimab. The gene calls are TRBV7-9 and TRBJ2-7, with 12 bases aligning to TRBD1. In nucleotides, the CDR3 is TGTGCCACCCCGCCCCCGGGACAGGGGGCCCATTACGAGCAGTACTTC. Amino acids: CATPPPGQGAHYEQYF.